The 32 T cell receptor beta chains listed next were all sequenced from one sample in a study of T-cell reconstitution after alpha-beta-depleted transplantation in children. Unique molecular identifiers were used to barcode this TCRbeta library. Using its own MiXCR run on the PCR reads, TCRdb lists one record per CDR3 protein. The sample carries 200,000 to 250,000 distinct CDR3 sequences, approximately 12% recorded once. Source: PBMCs from the stem cell graft donor, taken from the stem cell graft. The receptors shown here come from a human donor who donated a stem cell graft to a child with acute lymphoblastic leukemia.

Many counts were recorded for this clonotype. For the CDR3, the DNA is TGCAGCGGAATGGGACTAGCGGCCTACAATGAGCAGTTCTTC. This codes for CSGMGLAAYNEQFF. The rearrangement links TRBV29-1 to TRBJ2-1, with 11 bases fitting TRBD2. Germline loops: CDR1 SQVTM, CDR2 ANQGSEA. J gave up 2 bases and V 7 bases, and 4 bases lay outside the gene matches. The CDR3 is made up of 14 amino acids.

This clonotype showed up many times. V usage is TRBV3-1 and J usage is TRBJ2-5; no definite D call. Trimming took off 4 bases at V and 1 base at J, with 4 bases between the two ends. The CDR3 extends over 12 amino acids. Germline V lookup: CDR1 LGHDT, CDR2 YNNKEL (reference sequence). CDR3 DNA sequence: TGTGCCAGCAGCCCTCCCCAAGAGACCCAGTACTTC. Amino acids: CASSPPQETQYF.

This clonotype was detected many times. V is TRBV7-7 and J is TRBJ2-1; D uncertain. The V gene's germline CDR1 is SSHAT and CDR2 FNYEAQ (reference sequence). The CDR3 totals 13 residues. Trimming cost V 1 base and J 4 bases, with 5 bases left between them. The CDR3: CASSLGAYNEQFF. DNA for the CDR3: TGTGCCAGCAGCTTAGGGGCTTACAATGAGCAGTTCTTC.

The chain employs TRBV5-6 and TRBJ2-7; the D is unclear. The length of the CDR3 is 13 residues. The germline V gene has CDR1 SGHDT and CDR2 YYEEEE. Trimming removed 1 base at V and 5 bases at J, with 10 bases between. The CDR3 loop reads CASSLPYGHEQYF. In DNA, the CDR3 is TGTGCCAGCAGCTTGCCTTATGGACACGAGCAGTACTTC.

This clonotype was seen many times. The chain recombines TRBV25-1 with TRBJ2-7; 10 bases agree with TRBD1. The CDR3 extends over 17 amino acids. After removal of 3 bases from V and 2 bases from J, the junction contained 10 bases not matched to a gene. Germline V gives CDR1 MGHDK, CDR2 SYGVNS. The CDR3 loop is CASSEGSWGQGTYEQYF. The CDR3 DNA reads TGTGCCAGCAGTGAGGGGAGCTGGGGACAGGGGACCTACGAGCAGTACTTC.

The sample holds many counts of this clonotype. The gene calls are TRBV12-3 or TRBV12-4 and TRBJ2-7, with 7 nucleotides matching TRBD1. The CDR3 extends over 15 amino acids. V gave up 6 bases and J gave up 2 bases; unmatched junction bases: 10. CDR3: CASRKTGDGAYEQYF. As DNA, the CDR3 is TGTGCCAGCAGAAAAACAGGGGATGGGGCCTACGAGCAGTACTTC.

This clonotype was picked up many times. The chain combines TRBV2 with TRBJ1-5; 7 bases agree with TRBD1. V lost 6 bases, J lost 8 bases, and 16 bases stayed unmatched. This CDR3 has 16 amino acids. Germline-derived CDR1 and CDR2 are SNHLY and FYNNEI. The CDR3 protein is CASRPAFVRGQEPQHF. As DNA, the CDR3 is TGTGCCAGCAGGCCTGCCTTTGTGAGGGGGCAAGAGCCCCAGCATTTT.

At least ten counts were recorded for this clonotype. This chain connects TRBV7-2 to TRBJ2-7; TRBD2 is a possible D gene (6 bases). Germline V gene lookup returns CDR1 SGHTA and CDR2 FQGNSA. Trimming took 2 bases from V and 2 from J, leaving 13 bases between them. There are 15 residues in the CDR3. CDR3 sequence reads: CASSLTGGPTYEQYF. For the CDR3, the DNA is TGTGCCAGCAGCTTAACCGGGGGACCTACCTACGAGCAGTACTTC.

This clonotype was seen ten or more times. The chain couples TRBV5-6 to TRBJ2-1; 10 bases agree with TRBD2. The CDR3 extends over 14 amino acids. Losses at the gene ends were 2 bases for V and 7 bases for J; bases not matched to a gene: 3. The V gene's germline CDR1 is SGHDT and CDR2 YYEEEE. CDR3 amino acids: CASSFGSGGNEQFF. Written as DNA, the CDR3 is TGTGCCAGCAGCTTCGGTAGCGGGGGGAATGAGCAGTTCTTC.

In its sample, this clonotype was seen many times. This chain joins TRBV6-5 and TRBJ2-7; D is tentatively TRBD1 or TRBD2 (5 bases each). Germline V gene lookup returns CDR1 MNHEY and CDR2 SVGAGI. The V end lost 4 bases, the J end lost 3 bases, and 13 bases lay between the germline ends. The CDR3 covers 14 residues. The DNA for the CDR3 is TGTGCCAGCAGTTTGAGCCGGGACGGCTACGAGCAGTACTTC. Translation gives CASSLSRDGYEQYF.

At least ten counts were recorded for this clonotype. V is TRBV9 and J is TRBJ2-5, with D hard to call. The germline gives CDR1 SGDLS, CDR2 YYNGEE. The CDR3 is 15 residues long. V dropped 0 bases and J dropped 1 base, with 10 bases sitting between them. Here the CDR3 reads CASSVEGNLQETQYF. The CDR3 DNA follows: TGTGCCAGCAGCGTAGAAGGGAATCTCCAAGAGACCCAGTACTTC.

This clonotype was recorded many times. The rearrangement links TRBV29-1 to TRBJ1-2; a weak D match, TRBD1 (5 bases). Germline CDR1 SQVTM, CDR2 ANQGSEA. The CDR3 is 16 residues long. Trimming pared 0 bases from V and 5 bases from J, leaving 19 bases between. The CDR3 DNA follows: TGCAGCGTTGAAGATCCCGCCGGGGGGGTTGGTTATGGCTACACCTTC. Amino acids: CSVEDPAGGVGYGYTF.

This clonotype was seen repeatedly, ten times or more. This chain links TRBV7-2 with TRBJ1-5, with D perhaps matching TRBD1 (6 bases). The V gene's germline CDR1 is SGHTA and CDR2 FQGNSA. Trimming stripped 5 bases from V and 0 bases from J, with 23 bases between. This CDR3 region has 19 residues. The DNA of the CDR3 is TGTGCCAGCAGCCCGCGGACAGCCTCCCCAACTTATAGCAATCAGCCCCAGCATTTT. This encodes CASSPRTASPTYSNQPQHF.

This clonotype was observed at least ten times. The V gene is TRBV28, the J gene TRBJ2-7; 9 bases agree with TRBD1. Germline CDR1 MDHEN, CDR2 SYDVKM. The length of the CDR3 is 14 residues. The V segment lost 6 bases and the J segment 0 bases; nucleotides outside the gene matches: 3. The CDR3 spells CASRLTGGSYEQYF. The CDR3 DNA sequence: TGTGCCAGCAGGCTGACAGGGGGCTCCTACGAGCAGTACTTC.

This clonotype appeared many times. CDR3 in amino acids: CASSGLGNEQYF. The CDR3 DNA sequence: TGTGCCAGCAGCGGTCTTGGAAACGAGCAGTACTTC. The V call is TRBV11-2, the J call TRBJ2-7; no reliable D call. The V and J ends lost 5 bases and 5 bases respectively, with 10 bases between them. Germline lookup yields CDR1 SGHAT and CDR2 FQNNGV. The CDR3 spans 12 residues.

Concerning this clonotype: A much larger clonotype is one base distant, so this may be a read error. The chain employs TRBV5-1 and TRBJ2-3; 12 bases agree with TRBD1. The germline V gene has CDR1 SGHRS and CDR2 YFSETQ. This CDR3 is built from 16 residues. CDR3 nucleotides: TGCACCAGCAGCTTTCGGGGACAGGGGGCCACAGATACGCAGTATTTT. Its translation is CTSSFRGQGATDTQYF.

This clonotype was counted many times. The rearrangement joins TRBV19 to TRBJ2-7, with D possibly being TRBD1 (6 bases). This CDR3 is 13 amino acids long. V was shortened by 9 bases and J by 5 bases, with 17 bases between the two germline ends. Germline V CDR1 and CDR2: LNHDA, SQIVND (reference sequence). CDR3 DNA: TGTGCCAGCGGAAGACAGGTCGACCACGAGCAGTACTTC. Amino acids: CASGRQVDHEQYF.

This clonotype came up many times. The genes are TRBV12-3 or TRBV12-4 and TRBJ2-2, with unresolved D. CDR3 size: 15 residues. Between the trimmed V and J ends, which lost 5 bases and 1 base, there was a span of 11 bases. The DNA of the CDR3 is TGTGCCAGCAGTCCCCGGACGGTGAACACCGGGGAGCTGTTTTTT. Amino acid sequence: CASSPRTVNTGELFF.

The genes are TRBV25-1 and TRBJ1-2; the D gene is possibly TRBD1 (6 bases). CDR1 and CDR2 from the germline V gene are MGHDK and SYGVNS. The CDR3 loop spans 12 amino acids. V was clipped by 6 bases and J by 4 bases, with 9 bases between them. The CDR3 spells CASRQDSYGYTF. The CDR3 nucleotides read TGTGCCAGCAGGCAGGACAGCTATGGCTACACCTTC.

The gene calls are TRBV11-1 and TRBJ1-2; possibly TRBD1 for D (5 bases). Trimming took 3 bases from V and 8 from J, leaving 13 bases between them. CDR1 is SGHAT, CDR2 FQDESV, per germline (reference sequence). This CDR3 contains 13 residues. Written as DNA, the CDR3 is TGTGCCAGCAGCTTGGGAGGACACGGCGGCTACACCTTC. The encoded protein is CASSLGGHGGYTF.

This clonotype was counted at least ten times. This chain uses TRBV20-1 with TRBJ2-4, with 8 bases fitting TRBD2. Trimming cost V 5 bases and J 0 bases; bases outside gene matches: 15. Germline-derived CDR1 and CDR2 are DFQATT and SNEGSKA (reference sequence). The CDR3 covers 18 residues. The CDR3 DNA reads as TGCAGTGCTCCAATTACCTGGACTAGCAGAGAAGCCAAAAACATTCAGTACTTC. This codes for CSAPITWTSREAKNIQYF.

In its sample, this clonotype was seen many times. The chain links TRBV10-2 to TRBJ2-2; weak D call: TRBD1 (5 bases). Germline CDR1 WSHSY, CDR2 SAAADI. Trimming shortened V by 4 bases and J by 2 bases, and 8 bases separated the two germline ends. The CDR3 loop spans 14 amino acids. Written as DNA, the CDR3 is TGCGCCAGCAGTGTGCAGGGTAACACCGGGGAGCTGTTTTTT. Residues: CASSVQGNTGELFF.

Ten or more counts support this clonotype. V gene TRBV5-1 combines with J gene TRBJ2-2, with 10 bases matching TRBD1. The CDR3 consists of 15 residues. V lost 4 bases and J lost 6; bases outside the gene matches: 6. Germline V gene data show CDR1 as SGHRS and CDR2 as YFSETQ. This chain's CDR3 is CASSPDRGQAGELFF. CDR3 sequence (DNA): TGCGCCAGCAGCCCCGACAGGGGGCAGGCCGGGGAGCTGTTTTTT.

The chain joins TRBV18 to TRBJ1-6; D gene uncertain. From germline, CDR1 is KGHSH and CDR2 LQKENI. The CDR3 contains 15 residues. V was cut by 3 bases and J by 5 bases, with 11 bases left in between. CDR3 DNA sequence: TGTGCCAGCTCACCCCCGGGGAGGAATAATTCACCCCTCCACTTT. Translation: CASSPPGRNNSPLHF. The full variable domain, in which reference TRBV18 and TRBJ1-6 provide the parts outside the CDR3, is NAGVMQNPRHLVRRRGQEARLRCSPMKGHSHVYWYRQLPEEGLKFMVYLQKENIIDESGMPKERFSAEFPKEGPSILRIQQVVRGDSAAYFCASSPPGRNNSPLHFGNGTRLTVT.

This clonotype was seen many times. V and J are TRBV10-3 and TRBJ2-2, with a possible D match to TRBD2 (6 bases). V lost 10 bases and J 0 bases, leaving 15 bases between the germline ends. The CDR3 sequence is 15 residues long. Germline CDR1 is ENHRY and CDR2 is SYGVKD. This chain's CDR3 is CATSDRDSNTGELFF. DNA of the CDR3: TGTGCCACTAGTGACCGGGACTCGAACACCGGGGAGCTGTTTTTT.

As regards this clonotype: A much more abundant neighbour one base away suggests this may be a read error. V and J are TRBV9 and TRBJ2-1; D is unresolved. Germline CDR1 SGDLS, CDR2 YYNGEE. The CDR3 consists of 13 residues. The CDR3 DNA reads as TGTGCCAGCAGCGGCTCCTCAAGCAATGACCAGTTCTTC. Residues: CASSGSSSNDQFF. Full variable domain (rest looked up from reference TRBV9 and TRBJ2-1): DSGVTQTPKHLITATGQRVTLRCSPRSGDLSVYWYQQSLDQGLQFLIQYYNGEERAKGNILERFSAQQFPDLHSELNLSSLELGDSALYFCASSGSSSNDQFFGPGTRLTVL.

This clonotype came up a few times. The rearrangement uses TRBV7-9 and TRBJ1-1, with D hard to call. Germline V CDR1 and CDR2: SEHNR, FQNEAQ (reference sequence). The CDR3 length is 13 residues. V was trimmed by 1 base and J by 11 bases, leaving 14 bases between them. CDR3 in amino acids: CASSLEMGRGAFF. CDR3 in DNA: TGTGCCAGCAGCTTAGAGATGGGTCGAGGGGCTTTCTTT.

The chain is built from TRBV5-1 and TRBJ1-2; the D is unclear. Germline CDR1 is SGHRS and CDR2 is YFSETQ. Trimming took off 1 base at V and 1 base at J, with 8 bases between the two ends. CDR3 length: 14 amino acids. The CDR3 reads CASSLKPYNYGYTF. DNA for the CDR3: TGCGCCAGCAGCTTGAAGCCCTATAACTATGGCTACACCTTC.

The table lists this clonotype with many counts. The rearrangement uses TRBV20-1 and TRBJ2-3; D is ambiguous. V was trimmed by 4 bases and J by 2 bases, leaving 10 bases between them. Looked up from germline, CDR1 is DFQATT and CDR2 is SNEGSKA (reference sequence). CDR3 length: 13 residues. CDR3 nucleotide sequence: TGCAGTGCTAAGAAGGGCTCCACAGATACGCAGTATTTT. Translation gives CSAKKGSTDTQYF.

At least ten counts were recorded for this clonotype. The chain has TRBV29-1 and TRBJ2-5; TRBD1 matches 10 bases. Germline V gene data show CDR1 as SQVTM and CDR2 as ANQGSEA. The CDR3 runs 13 residues. V shed 3 bases and J 5 bases; nucleotides not matched to a gene: 3. CDR3 amino acids: CSVEGQGMETQYF. The CDR3 DNA reads as TGCAGCGTTGAGGGACAGGGGATGGAGACCCAGTACTTC. Supplemented by reference TRBV29-1 and TRBJ2-5, the full variable domain reads SAVISQKPSRDICQRGTSLTIQCQVDSQVTMMFWYRQQPGQSLTLIATANQGSEATYESGFVIDKFPISRPNLTFSTLTVSNMSPEDSSIYLCSVEGQGMETQYFGPGTRLLVL.

Concerning this clonotype itself: Given a much more abundant clone one base away, this may be a read error. The chain uses TRBV12-3 or TRBV12-4 and TRBJ1-5; D unresolved. The CDR3 is made up of 14 amino acids. As DNA, the CDR3 is TGTGCCAGCAGCCGCATGATCAAGAATCAGCCCAAGCATTTT. Residues: CASSRMIKNQPKHF.

In its sample, this clonotype was seen many times. The chain employs TRBV29-1 and TRBJ2-1; perhaps TRBD1 as D (7 bases). With 4 bases removed from V and 10 bases from J, the gap between germline ends came to 23 bases. The CDR3 runs to 15 residues. Germline V gene sequence: CDR1 SQVTM, CDR2 ANQGSEA. This CDR3 is CSVGGAQGSSGEQFF. The CDR3 DNA sequence: TGCAGCGTTGGCGGGGCACAGGGGTCTTCTGGAGAGCAGTTCTTC.